This passage covers 32 T cell receptor beta chains from one sample sequenced in a study of control samples from healthy donors and cancer patients. Libraries were prepared by immunoSEQ multiplex PCR; TCRdb keeps only in-frame clonotypes and omits some of them. The sample carries some 160,000 clones, about 94% recorded once. Specimen: blood. The receptors were gathered from a woman between 35 and 50 years old in good health.

CDR3 coding DNA: TGTGCCAGCACTACGACAGGGGGCGCTTTTGCTTTCTTT. Its protein is CASTTTGGAFAFF. J is TRBJ1-1 and V is TRBV6-5, with 10 bases aligning to TRBD1. The ends lost 7 bases at V and 11 bases at J; junction bases unmatched: 10. The CDR3 loop spans 13 amino acids. Germline-derived CDR1 and CDR2 are MNHEY and SVGAGI.

The V and J genes are TRBV29-1 and TRBJ1-4; TRBD1 agrees at 8 bases. The CDR3 extends over 15 amino acids. The ends lost 4 bases at V and 3 bases at J; junction bases unmatched: 7. Germline V lookup: CDR1 SQVTM, CDR2 ANQGSEA. CDR3 nucleotide sequence: TGCAGCGTTGTGCAGGGGGCCTATGCTAATGAAAAACTGTTTTTT. Translating it yields CSVVQGAYANEKLFF.

This chain joins TRBV19 and TRBJ1-1; D possibly corresponds to TRBD1 (5 bases). The V gene lost 5 bases and the J gene lost 1 base, with 20 bases spanning the gap. Germline assignment: CDR1 LNHDA and CDR2 SQIVND (reference sequence). The CDR3 length is 17 residues. In DNA, the CDR3 is TGTGCCAGTAGTCACAAAACCCAGGTGGGGGGGAACACTGAAGCTTTCTTT. It codes for CASSHKTQVGGNTEAFF.

This clone was observed once. This chain joins TRBV7-2 and TRBJ2-5, with TRBD1 identical over 7 bases. V dropped 1 base and J dropped 4; count of bases not matched to a gene: 9. The CDR3 consists of 16 residues. Germline CDR1 reads SGHTA; CDR2 reads FQGNSA. This CDR3 reads CASSLVEGAGRETQYF. Written as DNA, the CDR3 is TGTGCCAGCAGCTTAGTAGAGGGGGCAGGGAGAGAGACCCAGTACTTC.

The chain links TRBV2 to TRBJ2-7, with D possibly matching TRBD1 (7 bases). The CDR3 runs to 13 residues. The germline CDR1 and CDR2 sequences are SNHLY and FYNNEI. CDR3 sequence: CATGSRGAYEQYF. CDR3 coding DNA: TGTGCTACGGGGTCCAGGGGGGCATACGAGCAGTACTTC.

This clone was observed once. The chain employs TRBV10-3 and TRBJ1-3, with D possibly being TRBD1 (5 bases). Trimming left V 5 bases short and J 1 base short, with 15 bases between. The CDR3 has 16 amino acids. Germline V CDR1 and CDR2: ENHRY, SYGVKD. CDR3 DNA sequence: TGTGCCATCAGTCGGGGGGGAATCGATTCTGGAAACACCATATATTTT. This gives the protein CAISRGGIDSGNTIYF.

This clone was recorded once. The chain is built from TRBV7-7 and TRBJ2-5; 8 positions agree with TRBD2. CDR1 is SSHAT, CDR2 FNYEAQ, per germline (reference sequence). Trimming at V came to 1 base and at J to 5 bases, leaving 6 bases not matched to a gene. The CDR3 has 15 residues. CDR3 in amino acids: CASSLVGSGGETQYF. For the CDR3, the DNA is TGTGCCAGCAGCTTAGTTGGGTCGGGAGGGGAGACCCAGTACTTC.

This chain uses TRBV19 with TRBJ1-1; D call uncertain. The germline V and J ends were trimmed by 4 bases and 0 bases, with 6 bases remaining between them. The CDR3 length is 13 residues. CDR1 and CDR2 from the germline V gene are LNHDA and SQIVND (reference sequence). In nucleotides, the CDR3 is TGTGCCAGTAGTACTCCCATGAACACTGAAGCTTTCTTT. Translating it yields CASSTPMNTEAFF.

The gene calls are TRBV5-4 and TRBJ1-3, with unresolved D. Germline V gene lookup returns CDR1 SGHNT and CDR2 YYREEE (reference sequence). The CDR3 is 15 residues long. The ends were cut back, 3 bases at V and 4 bases at J, with 14 bases in the middle. DNA of the CDR3: TGTGCCAGCAGCTGGGGTGCGGATTCGGGAAACACCATATATTTT. Protein sequence: CASSWGADSGNTIYF.

This chain links TRBV30 with TRBJ1-2; 7 bases match TRBD1. The CDR3 contains 11 residues. V lost 5 bases to trimming and J lost 6 bases; unmatched junction nucleotides: 3. Germline CDR1 reads GTSNPN; CDR2 reads SVGIG (reference sequence). The CDR3 DNA follows: TGTGCCTGGGACAGGGTGAATGGCTACACCTTC. It yields the protein CAWDRVNGYTF.

This chain joins TRBV19 and TRBJ1-2; perhaps TRBD1 as D (6 bases). Trimming removed 7 bases at V and 4 bases at J, with 16 bases between. Germline CDR1 is LNHDA and CDR2 is SQIVND (reference sequence). The CDR3 has 14 residues. DNA for the CDR3: TGTGCCAGTACCCCAGGGACCAGGGGCTATGGCTACACCTTC. It specifies CASTPGTRGYGYTF.

This chain connects TRBV4-3 to TRBJ2-1; no definite D call. Germline V gene sequence: CDR1 LGHNA, CDR2 YSLEER. This CDR3 contains 15 residues. Trimming took off 1 base at V and 3 bases at J, with 10 bases between the two ends. The CDR3 DNA reads as TGCGCCAGCAGCCAAGTCCTAGGTAACTACAATGAGCAGTTCTTC. This gives the protein CASSQVLGNYNEQFF.

The rearrangement links TRBV14 to TRBJ2-1; perhaps TRBD1 as D (6 bases). The length of the CDR3 is 16 residues. From germline, CDR1 is SGHDN and CDR2 FVKESK. V was cut by 3 bases and J by 8 bases, with 20 bases left in between. CDR3 loop: CASSQETRFRGDEQFF. The CDR3 bases are TGTGCCAGCAGCCAGGAGACACGATTCAGGGGAGATGAGCAGTTCTTC.

CDR3 coding DNA: TGCGCCAGCAGCCAGGGACAGGGATCGGGCTACACCTTC. Its protein is CASSQGQGSGYTF. This chain uses TRBV5-1 with TRBJ1-2; 9 bases map to TRBD1. The CDR3 length is 13 residues. The V gene's germline CDR1 is SGHRS and CDR2 YFSETQ. The trim removed 4 bases at V and 8 bases at J, leaving 6 bases unmatched.

The chain carries TRBV12-5 and TRBJ2-5; 12 bases match TRBD2. V lost 6 bases, J lost 5 bases, and 10 bases stayed unmatched. This CDR3 contains 16 residues. CDR1 and CDR2 (germline): LGHNT, FRNRAP. The CDR3 loop is CASGETSGSGKETQYF. CDR3 in DNA: TGTGCTAGTGGGGAGACTAGCGGGAGCGGAAAGGAGACCCAGTACTTC.

The V gene is TRBV28, the J gene TRBJ2-7, with 10 nucleotides matching TRBD2. The CDR3 extends over 15 amino acids. CDR1 is MDHEN, CDR2 SYDVKM, per germline. J lost 4 bases, V lost 5 bases, and 8 bases had no gene match. CDR3 loop: CASSERGGSKYEQYF. The CDR3 DNA reads TGTGCCAGCAGTGAGCGGGGGGGCAGTAAATACGAGCAGTACTTC. Filled out from reference TRBV28 and TRBJ2-7, the complete variable domain reads DVKVTQSSRYLVKRTGEKVFLECVQDMDHENMFWYRQDPGLGLRLIYFSYDVKMKEKGDIPEGYSVSREKKERFSLILESASTNQTSMYLCASSERGGSKYEQYFGPGTRLTVT.

This chain connects TRBV19 to TRBJ1-1; D gene ambiguous. Germline-derived CDR1 and CDR2 are LNHDA and SQIVND (reference sequence). The CDR3 runs 14 residues. Between the trimmed V and J ends, which lost 3 bases and 3 bases, there was a span of 11 bases. The CDR3 nucleotides read TGTGCCAGTAGTATCGGCCCCTACGACACTGAAGCTTTCTTT. Its translation is CASSIGPYDTEAFF.

The chain joins TRBV19 to TRBJ1-5; 9 nucleotides line up with TRBD1. Losses at the gene ends were 6 bases for V and 2 bases for J; bases not matched to a gene: 14. The germline V gene has CDR1 LNHDA and CDR2 SQIVND (reference sequence). The CDR3 extends over 18 amino acids. The CDR3 here is CASSNRDREDWGNQPQHF. CDR3 DNA: TGTGCCAGTAGCAACCGGGACAGGGAGGATTGGGGCAATCAGCCCCAGCATTTT.

The sample holds one count of this clone. The chain employs TRBV9 and TRBJ1-1, with D uncertain. The CDR3 sequence is 10 residues long. The V gene lost 3 bases and the J gene lost 11 bases, with 8 bases spanning the gap. Germline values: CDR1 SGDLS, CDR2 YYNGEE. The CDR3 here is CASSGSTAFF. The CDR3 DNA reads as TGTGCCAGCAGCGGAAGTACGGCTTTCTTT.

V gene TRBV24-1 combines with J gene TRBJ2-1; D remains ambiguous. Germline loops: CDR1 KGHDR, CDR2 SFDVKD. Trimming took off 3 bases at V and 3 bases at J, with 8 bases between the two ends. The CDR3 covers 14 residues. In DNA form, the CDR3 reads TGTGCCACCAGTGATGTCACAGTCTACAATGAGCAGTTCTTC. Its protein is CATSDVTVYNEQFF.

V is TRBV7-9 and J is TRBJ1-2; 7 nucleotides align to TRBD1. Germline V gene lookup returns CDR1 SEHNR and CDR2 FQNEAQ (reference sequence). The trim removed 5 bases at V and 4 bases at J, leaving 19 bases unmatched. The CDR3 loop spans 18 amino acids. CDR3 protein: CASSRLPPPGQLSYGYTF. The DNA of the CDR3 is TGTGCCAGCAGCCGCCTCCCCCCCCCGGGACAGCTCTCCTATGGCTACACCTTC.

This clone was counted between two and nine times. The genes are TRBV3-1 (or the pseudogene TRBV3-2) and TRBJ1-2, with 7 bases identical to TRBD1. The V gene's germline CDR1 is LGHDT and CDR2 YNNKEL (reference sequence). Germline trimming cut 5 bases from V and 3 bases from J; bases unmatched to any gene: 3. The CDR3 length is 13 residues. CDR3 protein: CASSTQGHYGYTF. For the CDR3, the DNA is TGTGCCAGCAGCACACAGGGGCACTATGGCTACACCTTC.

The CDR3 region is CASSRAEQETQYF. The DNA of the CDR3 is TGTGCCAGCAGCAGAGCGGAACAAGAGACCCAGTACTTC. The gene calls are TRBV5-8 and TRBJ2-5; D may be TRBD2 (5 bases). Trimming shortened V by 4 bases and J by 2 bases, and 9 bases separated the two germline ends. Germline assignment: CDR1 SGHTS and CDR2 YDEGEE. The CDR3 consists of 13 residues. Full variable domain (remainder filled in from reference TRBV5-8 and TRBJ2-5): EAGVTQSPTHLIKTRGQQATLRCSPISGHTSVYWYQQALGLGLQFLLWYDEGEERNRGNFPPRFSGRQFPNYSSELNVNALELEDSALYLCASSRAEQETQYFGPGTRLLVL.

The chain combines TRBV18 with TRBJ2-7, with TRBD1 identical over 10 bases. This CDR3 spans 15 amino acids. J gave up 5 bases and V 4 bases, and 8 bases lay outside the gene matches. CDR1 is KGHSH, CDR2 LQKENI, per germline. This CDR3 is CASSLAGTGVHEQYF. CDR3 in DNA: TGTGCCAGCTCACTTGCGGGGACAGGGGTCCACGAGCAGTACTTC.

DNA of the CDR3: TGTGCCAGCAGTTATCCGGCAGCAAATGAAAAACTGTTTTTT. Translation: CASSYPAANEKLFF. This chain connects TRBV6-2 or TRBV6-3 to TRBJ1-4; no firm D call. Trimming removed 3 bases from V and 5 bases from J, with 10 bases in between. The germline CDR1 and CDR2 sequences are MNHEY and SVGEGT. The CDR3 sequence is 14 residues long.

The chain combines TRBV19 with TRBJ2-7; tentative D call: TRBD2 (6 bases). This CDR3 is 15 amino acids long. Trimming left V 6 bases short and J 1 base short, with 16 bases between. CDR1 and CDR2 from the germline V gene are LNHDA and SQIVND (reference sequence). CDR3 region: CASRRALGGSYEQYF. CDR3 bases: TGTGCCAGTAGGAGGGCCCTGGGAGGTTCCTACGAGCAGTACTTC.

The CDR3, as DNA: TGTGCCAGCAGCACGTCGAGAAACACCATATATTTT. Translating it yields CASSTSRNTIYF. The chain combines TRBV11-2 with TRBJ1-3; unclear D gene. CDR3 length equals 12 residues. Trimming left V 5 bases short and J 5 bases short, with 7 bases between. Germline-derived CDR1 and CDR2 are SGHAT and FQNNGV.

This chain joins TRBV9 and TRBJ1-1; tentatively, D is TRBD1 (6 bases). Germline V gives CDR1 SGDLS, CDR2 YYNGEE. The germline V and J ends were trimmed by 3 bases and 3 bases, with 15 bases remaining between them. CDR3 size: 15 residues. The CDR3 spells CASSAQGGTDTEAFF. The CDR3 DNA reads TGTGCCAGCAGCGCCCAAGGGGGGACGGACACTGAAGCTTTCTTT.

The chain links TRBV6-2 or TRBV6-3 to TRBJ1-1; TRBD1 is a possible D gene (5 bases). Germline CDR1 is MNHEY and CDR2 is SVGEGT. The CDR3 has 14 amino acids. V lost 5 bases and J 1 base, leaving 11 bases between the germline ends. The CDR3 protein is CASSRVQGNTEAFF. CDR3 DNA: TGTGCCAGCAGTCGGGTTCAGGGGAACACTGAAGCTTTCTTT.

This chain connects TRBV4-3 to TRBJ1-1; 9 bases agree with TRBD1. CDR1 is LGHNA, CDR2 YSLEER, per germline. The CDR3 is made up of 13 amino acids. Trimming removed 4 bases from V and 4 bases from J; junction bases left unmatched: 1. In DNA form, the CDR3 reads TGCGCCAGCAGCCTGGACAGGGGCACTGAAGCTTTCTTT. This encodes CASSLDRGTEAFF.

Concerning this clone itself: At one boundary the junction diverges from the germline segment, which might be a read error. The V call is TRBV5-1, the J call TRBJ1-1, with TRBD1 matching over 10 bases. There are 13 residues in the CDR3. Looked up from germline, CDR1 is SGHRS and CDR2 is YFSETQ. For the CDR3, the DNA is TGCGCCAGCAGCTCCGACAGGGGGCCCTCACCCCTATTT. It encodes CASSSDRGPSPLF.

The rearrangement links TRBV30 to TRBJ1-1; possible D gene TRBD1, 5 bases. There are 12 residues in the CDR3. CDR1 and CDR2 from the germline V gene are GTSNPN and SVGIG (reference sequence). V was clipped by 5 bases and J by 2 bases, with 9 bases between them. The CDR3 here is CAWDRKNTEAFF. CDR3 nucleotides: TGTGCCTGGGACAGAAAAAACACTGAAGCTTTCTTT.